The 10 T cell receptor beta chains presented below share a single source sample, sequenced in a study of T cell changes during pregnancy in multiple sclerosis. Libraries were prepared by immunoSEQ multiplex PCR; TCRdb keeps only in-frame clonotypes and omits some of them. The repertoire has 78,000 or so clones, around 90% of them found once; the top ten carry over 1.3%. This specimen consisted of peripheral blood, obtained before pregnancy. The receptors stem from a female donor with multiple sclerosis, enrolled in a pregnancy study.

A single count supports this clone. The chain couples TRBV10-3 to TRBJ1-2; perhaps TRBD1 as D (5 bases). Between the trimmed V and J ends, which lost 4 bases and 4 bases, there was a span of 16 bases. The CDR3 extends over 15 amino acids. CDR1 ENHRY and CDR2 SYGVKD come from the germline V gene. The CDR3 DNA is TGTGCCATCAGTGGGATCGGGGGAGGCGGCTATGGCTACACCTTC. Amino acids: CAISGIGGGGYGYTF.

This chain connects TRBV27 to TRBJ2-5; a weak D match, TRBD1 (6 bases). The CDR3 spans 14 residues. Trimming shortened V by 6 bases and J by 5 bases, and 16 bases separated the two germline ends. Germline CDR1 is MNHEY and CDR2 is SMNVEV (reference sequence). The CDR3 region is CASSLTQGLETQYF. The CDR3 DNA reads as TGTGCCAGCAGCTTAACCCAGGGGTTGGAGACCCAGTACTTC.

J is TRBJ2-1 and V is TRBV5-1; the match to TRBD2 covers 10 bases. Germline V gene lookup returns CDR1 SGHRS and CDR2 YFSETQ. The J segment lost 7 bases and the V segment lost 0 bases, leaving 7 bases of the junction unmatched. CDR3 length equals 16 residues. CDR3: CASSLVWGTSENEQFF. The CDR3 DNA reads TGCGCCAGCAGCTTGGTGTGGGGGACTAGCGAGAATGAGCAGTTCTTC.

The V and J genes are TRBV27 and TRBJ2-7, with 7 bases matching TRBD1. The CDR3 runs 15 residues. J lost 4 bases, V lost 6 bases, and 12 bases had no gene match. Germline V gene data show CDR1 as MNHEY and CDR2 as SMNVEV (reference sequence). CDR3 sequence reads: CASSLLQGLHYEQYF. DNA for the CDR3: TGTGCCAGCAGCCTCCTACAGGGGCTCCATTACGAGCAGTACTTC.

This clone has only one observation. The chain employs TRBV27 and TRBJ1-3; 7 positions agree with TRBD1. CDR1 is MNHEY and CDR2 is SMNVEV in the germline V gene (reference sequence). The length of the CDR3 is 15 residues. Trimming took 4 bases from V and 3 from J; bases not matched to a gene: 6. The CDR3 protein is CASSSHRGFGNTIYF. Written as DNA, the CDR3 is TGTGCCAGCAGTTCCCACAGGGGATTTGGAAACACCATATATTTT.

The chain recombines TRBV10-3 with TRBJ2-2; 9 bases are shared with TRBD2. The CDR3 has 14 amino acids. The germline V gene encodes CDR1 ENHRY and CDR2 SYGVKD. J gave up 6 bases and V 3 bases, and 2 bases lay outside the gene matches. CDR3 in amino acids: CAISEGTSPGELFF. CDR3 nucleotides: TGTGCCATCAGTGAAGGGACTAGCCCCGGGGAGCTGTTTTTT.

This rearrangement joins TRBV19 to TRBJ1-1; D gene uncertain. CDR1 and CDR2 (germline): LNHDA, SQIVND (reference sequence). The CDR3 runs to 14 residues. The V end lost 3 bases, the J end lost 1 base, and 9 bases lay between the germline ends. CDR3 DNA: TGTGCCAGTAGTATCAAGGGAGCGAACACTGAAGCTTTCTTT. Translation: CASSIKGANTEAFF.

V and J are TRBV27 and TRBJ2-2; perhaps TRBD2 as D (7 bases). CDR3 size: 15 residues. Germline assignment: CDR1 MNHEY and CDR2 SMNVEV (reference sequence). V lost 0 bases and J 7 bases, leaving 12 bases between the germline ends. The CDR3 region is CASSLSPGGDGELFF. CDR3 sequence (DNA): TGTGCCAGCAGTTTATCGCCGGGGGGCGACGGGGAGCTGTTTTTT.

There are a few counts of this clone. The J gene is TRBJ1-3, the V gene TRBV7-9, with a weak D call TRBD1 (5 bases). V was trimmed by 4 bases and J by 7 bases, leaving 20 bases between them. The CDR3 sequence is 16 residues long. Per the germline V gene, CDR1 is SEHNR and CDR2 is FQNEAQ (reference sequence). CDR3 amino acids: CASSSRGGSMRNTIYF. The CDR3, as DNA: TGTGCCAGCAGCTCCCGGGGGGGAAGTATGCGGAACACCATATATTTT. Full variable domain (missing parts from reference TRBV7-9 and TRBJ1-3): DTGVSQNPRHKITKRGQNVTFRCDPISEHNRLYWYRQTLGQGPEFLTYFQNEAQLEKSRLLSDRFSAERPKGSFSTLEIQRTEQGDSAMYLCASSSRGGSMRNTIYFGEGSWLTVV.

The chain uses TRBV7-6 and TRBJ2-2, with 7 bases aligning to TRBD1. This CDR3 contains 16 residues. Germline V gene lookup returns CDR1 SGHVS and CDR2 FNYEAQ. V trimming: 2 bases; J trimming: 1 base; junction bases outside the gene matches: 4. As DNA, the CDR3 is TGTGCCAGCAGCTTAACGGGACAGAGGAACACCGGGGAGCTGTTTTTT. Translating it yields CASSLTGQRNTGELFF.